These 4 T cell receptor beta chains share one sample of origin, sequenced in a study of T cells in Graves' hyperthyroidism and ophthalmopathy. Amplified TCR beta CDR3 regions derived from RNA transcripts. The TCR CDR3 was amplified in a first-round RT-PCR using the HTBI primer set. TCRdb fed the multiplex PCR reads into MiXCR, producing one record per CDR3 protein. The sample includes 500,000 to 750,000 distinct CDR3 sequences, about 43% of them seen just once. Material: peripheral blood or thyroid tissue (not recorded which). The origin of the receptors is a woman in her late teens or twenties with Graves' hyperthyroidism.

The chain links TRBV12-3 or TRBV12-4 to TRBJ2-1; TRBD2 agrees at 15 bases. CDR3 size: 18 residues. With V trimmed by 5 bases and J by 0 bases, 5 bases remained unmatched. The CDR3 here is CASSIGTSGRSSYNEQFF. The CDR3 nucleotides read TGTGCCAGCAGTATTGGGACTAGCGGGAGGAGCTCCTACAATGAGCAGTTCTTC.

The CDR3 loop reads CSVEGTSVYEQYF. The CDR3 coding sequence is TGCAGCGTTGAAGGGACTAGCGTGTACGAGCAGTACTTC. The rearrangement joins TRBV29-1 to TRBJ2-7, with 9 nucleotides matching TRBD2. This CDR3 is built from 13 residues. The J segment lost 4 bases and the V segment lost 1 base, leaving 2 bases of the junction unmatched. The germline gives CDR1 SQVTM, CDR2 ANQGSEA.

Concerning this clonotype itself: A single base separates this from a much larger clone, so it may be a read error. The CDR3 DNA follows: TGTGCCAGCAGCCAAGATGAGGAGACAGGAACCTACGAGCAGTACTTC. It yields the protein CASSQDEETGTYEQYF. The chain couples TRBV14 to TRBJ2-7, with D maybe TRBD1 (6 bases). Germline V gene sequence: CDR1 SGHDN, CDR2 FVKESK. Trimming left V 0 bases short and J 2 bases short, with 14 bases between. This CDR3 contains 16 residues.

This clonotype was counted many times. This chain connects TRBV20-1 to TRBJ1-1; D remains ambiguous. The CDR3 covers 10 residues. The V and J ends lost 6 bases and 3 bases respectively, with 5 bases between them. The germline CDR1 and CDR2 sequences are DFQATT and SNEGSKA (reference sequence). Written as DNA, the CDR3 is TGCAGTGCGGCCCACACTGAAGCTTTCTTT. Its translation: CSAAHTEAFF.